Below are 23 T cell receptor beta chains sequenced from a single sample in a study of CD8+ T cells in alopecia areata. Extracted from the samples, RNA was reverse transcribed into cDNA to serve as the sequencing template. The method was immunoSEQ multiplex PCR; TCRdb's version includes in-frame clones alone and lacks a portion of them. The table records 120,000 or so clones, over 60% of them present only once. The treatment here: oral pan-JAK inhibitor, 5-10 mg twice daily. Sequences were derived from CD4+ T cells sorted from blood, sampled at week 4, from a patient treated with tofacitinib. Receptor source: a human donor with alopecia areata.

The CDR3 here is CAWRRTRVGAQYF. The DNA of the CDR3 is TGTGCCTGGCGGAGGACCCGGGTTGGGGCCCAGTACTTC. The genes are TRBV30 and TRBJ2-5, with D perhaps TRBD2 (5 bases). Germline values: CDR1 GTSNPN, CDR2 SVGIG (reference sequence). Trimming left V 5 bases short and J 9 bases short, with 19 bases between. This CDR3 region has 13 residues.

This chain joins TRBV4-1 and TRBJ1-2; D ambiguous. The germline CDR1 and CDR2 sequences are MGHRA and YSYEKL. The CDR3 has 15 residues. Trimming took 1 base from V and 6 from J, leaving 15 bases between them. The CDR3 DNA follows: TGCGCCAGCAGCCAAGGGGCCAGTGGGCTGGATGGCTACACCTTC. Protein product: CASSQGASGLDGYTF.

This clone was found a few times. The chain links TRBV10-3 to TRBJ2-1, with D tentatively TRBD2 (5 bases). In germline, CDR1 is ENHRY, CDR2 SYGVKD. CDR3 length equals 15 residues. V was trimmed by 4 bases and J by 1 base, leaving 11 bases between them. This CDR3 is CAISGESMSYNEQFF. Here the CDR3 DNA reads TGTGCCATCAGTGGGGAGAGTATGTCCTACAATGAGCAGTTCTTC.

This clone was observed a single time. DNA of the CDR3: TGCAGCGTTTACAGGGAACAAGAGACCCAGTACTTC. Its translation is CSVYREQETQYF. The chain has TRBV29-1 and TRBJ2-5; tentatively, D is TRBD1 (6 bases). V lost 5 bases to trimming and J lost 2 bases, with 9 bases between them. The V gene's germline CDR1 is SQVTM and CDR2 ANQGSEA. CDR3 length equals 12 residues.

The J gene is TRBJ1-3, the V gene TRBV19; D gene unclear. Trimming removed 4 bases from V and 2 bases from J, with 15 bases in between. Germline lookup yields CDR1 LNHDA and CDR2 SQIVND (reference sequence). The CDR3 covers 16 residues. CDR3 region: CASSSPPGLTGNTIYF. For the CDR3, the DNA is TGTGCCAGTAGTAGCCCACCGGGTCTGACTGGAAACACCATATATTTT. The whole variable domain, filled in from reference TRBV19 and TRBJ1-3, reads DGGITQSPKYLFRKEGQNVTLSCEQNLNHDAMYWYRQDPGQGLRLIYYSQIVNDFQKGDIAEGYSVSREKKESFPLTVTSAQKNPTAFYLCASSSPPGLTGNTIYFGEGSWLTVV.

V usage is TRBV27 and J usage is TRBJ2-5; D perhaps matches TRBD2 (7 bases). Deletions cut 2 bases from V and 1 base from J, with 14 bases between. Germline V CDR1 and CDR2: MNHEY, SMNVEV (reference sequence). The CDR3 extends over 16 amino acids. The CDR3 DNA sequence: TGTGCCAGCAGTTTAAGCCGGGGGGCAGTCCAAGAGACCCAGTACTTC. Protein sequence: CASSLSRGAVQETQYF.

A single count supports this clone. This rearrangement joins TRBV20-1 to TRBJ1-2, with TRBD1 as a possible D gene (5 bases). The germline V gene encodes CDR1 DFQATT and CDR2 SNEGSKA (reference sequence). Trimming shortened V by 7 bases and J by 4 bases, and 10 bases separated the two germline ends. The CDR3 has 11 amino acids. The CDR3: CSDGAAYGYTF. The DNA for the CDR3 is TGCAGTGATGGGGCCGCCTATGGCTACACCTTC.

In this sample, this clone turned up a few times. This sequence joins TRBV2 and TRBJ1-2; the D is unclear. Germline CDR1 is SNHLY and CDR2 is FYNNEI. V shed 5 bases and J shed 8 bases, with 12 bases lying between them. There are 12 residues in the CDR3. The CDR3 loop is CASSMDDWGYTF. The CDR3, as DNA: TGTGCCAGCAGTATGGACGATTGGGGCTACACCTTC.

This chain links TRBV9 with TRBJ2-7; D is uncertain. The germline CDR1 and CDR2 sequences are SGDLS and YYNGEE. This CDR3 has 15 amino acids. V dropped 0 bases and J dropped 2 bases, with 12 bases sitting between them. This CDR3 is CASSVEELPTYEQYF. As DNA, the CDR3 is TGTGCCAGCAGCGTAGAGGAACTACCGACCTACGAGCAGTACTTC.

This chain uses TRBV19 with TRBJ1-5; TRBD1 is a possible D gene (6 bases). The CDR3 contains 14 residues. CDR1 is LNHDA and CDR2 is SQIVND in the germline V gene (reference sequence). V lost 2 bases, J lost 4 bases, and 9 bases lay in between. As DNA, the CDR3 is TGTGCCAGTAGTATAAGGCAGGGGAATCAGCCCCAGCATTTT. Protein product: CASSIRQGNQPQHF.

This clone has only a few counts. The V call is TRBV29-1, the J call TRBJ2-5, with 7 positions matching TRBD2. This CDR3 comprises 13 residues. J was trimmed by 7 bases and V by 5 bases; bases with no gene match: 10. Germline CDR1 is SQVTM and CDR2 is ANQGSEA. CDR3 sequence reads: CSVTVREVGTQYF. The CDR3 bases are TGCAGCGTTACAGTTCGGGAGGTAGGGACCCAGTACTTC.

V usage is TRBV2 and J usage is TRBJ2-1, with D unresolved. V was shortened by 1 base and J by 3 bases, with 7 bases between the two germline ends. Germline assignment: CDR1 SNHLY and CDR2 FYNNEI. The CDR3 spans 14 residues. The CDR3, as DNA: TGTGCCAGCAGTGAAGGGCGGAGCTACAATGAGCAGTTCTTC. It codes for CASSEGRSYNEQFF.

This clone was counted many times. This chain joins TRBV2 and TRBJ2-5; D is uncertain. The CDR3 totals 12 residues. V was shortened by 5 bases and J by 4 bases, with 8 bases between the two germline ends. Germline CDR1 reads SNHLY; CDR2 reads FYNNEI. The CDR3 loop reads CASSPTLETQYF. CDR3 nucleotide sequence: TGTGCCAGCAGTCCCACACTAGAGACCCAGTACTTC.

The chain links TRBV30 to TRBJ2-5, with a tentative D call TRBD2 (6 bases). CDR3 length: 14 amino acids. Trimming removed 2 bases from V and 4 bases from J, with 14 bases in between. Germline CDR1 GTSNPN, CDR2 SVGIG (reference sequence). CDR3 sequence reads: CAWSYGGVGETQYF. Here the CDR3 DNA reads TGTGCCTGGAGTTATGGAGGGGTTGGAGAGACCCAGTACTTC.

The gene calls are TRBV29-1 and TRBJ2-6; 9 bases fit TRBD1. The CDR3 is made up of 15 amino acids. In germline, CDR1 is SQVTM, CDR2 ANQGSEA. V dropped 4 bases and J dropped 4; count of bases not matched to a gene: 5. CDR3 protein: CSVAQGASGANVLTF. In DNA, the CDR3 is TGCAGCGTTGCACAGGGGGCGAGCGGGGCCAACGTCCTGACTTTC. Filled out from reference TRBV29-1 and TRBJ2-6, the complete variable domain reads SAVISQKPSRDICQRGTSLTIQCQVDSQVTMMFWYRQQPGQSLTLIATANQGSEATYESGFVIDKFPISRPNLTFSTLTVSNMSPEDSSIYLCSVAQGASGANVLTFGAGSRLTVL.

The rearrangement joins TRBV4-1 to TRBJ2-2; D is perhaps TRBD1 (6 bases). From germline, CDR1 is MGHRA and CDR2 YSYEKL. The CDR3 sequence is 15 residues long. The germline V and J ends were trimmed by 3 bases and 6 bases, with 14 bases remaining between them. CDR3 bases: TGCGCCAGCAGCCAGTACCCTTCAGGGGCCGGGGAGCTGTTTTTT. Translated, it gives CASSQYPSGAGELFF.

A remark on this clone: At one of its ends the junction is not consistent with the germline gene, which may arise from a read error. This chain connects TRBV2 to TRBJ2-7, with TRBD2 as a possible D gene (5 bases). Germline V gene lookup returns CDR1 SNHLY and CDR2 FYNNEI. CDR3 length: 13 residues. The CDR3 nucleotides read TGTGCCAGCTTGGACTCGGAGGTATCCCCCCCCCGCTTC. The encoded protein is CASLDSEVSPPRF.

The V gene is TRBV7-2, the J gene TRBJ2-1, with D possibly TRBD1 on 5 matching bases. The CDR3 is 15 residues long. Trimming removed 1 base from V and 2 bases from J, with 9 bases in between. Germline CDR1 SGHTA, CDR2 FQGNSA. The CDR3 here is CASSLEGVAYNEQFF. CDR3 in DNA: TGTGCCAGCAGCTTAGAAGGGGTGGCCTACAATGAGCAGTTCTTC. Variable domain in full (rest from reference TRBV7-2 and TRBJ2-1): GAGVSQSPSNKVTEKGKDVELRCDPISGHTALYWYRQSLGQGLEFLIYFQGNSAPDKSGLPSDRFSAERTGGSVSTLTIQRTQQEDSAVYLCASSLEGVAYNEQFFGPGTRLTVL.

The J gene is TRBJ2-5, the V gene TRBV7-2; D unclear. Germline V gene lookup returns CDR1 SGHTA and CDR2 FQGNSA. V was shortened by 1 base and J by 6 bases, with 15 bases between the two germline ends. The CDR3 sequence is 15 residues long. Here the CDR3 DNA reads TGTGCCAGCAGCTTAGGAAACGTCTTATCACAGACCCAGTACTTC. This sequence encodes CASSLGNVLSQTQYF.

This clone showed up just a few times. V usage is TRBV29-1 and J usage is TRBJ2-3; 9 nucleotides match TRBD1. Germline CDR1 SQVTM, CDR2 ANQGSEA. V gave up 4 bases and J gave up 1 base; unmatched junction bases: 3. The CDR3 covers 14 residues. The CDR3 here is CSVVWTGGTDTQYF. The DNA for the CDR3 is TGCAGCGTTGTATGGACAGGGGGCACAGATACGCAGTATTTT.

The chain recombines TRBV2 with TRBJ2-7; D could derive from TRBD1 or TRBD2 (6 bases each). The CDR3 covers 17 residues. The V end was cut by 2 bases, the J end by 9 bases, with 26 bases between. Looked up from germline, CDR1 is SNHLY and CDR2 is FYNNEI. CDR3: CASSERGVQLTDGGQYF. CDR3 in DNA: TGTGCCAGCAGTGAAAGGGGGGTTCAGCTCACGGACGGTGGGCAGTACTTC. Full variable domain (rest looked up from reference TRBV2 and TRBJ2-7): EPEVTQTPSHQVTQMGQEVILRCVPISNHLYFYWYRQILGQKVEFLVSFYNNEISEKSEIFDDQFSVERPDGSNFTLKIRSTKLEDSAMYFCASSERGVQLTDGGQYFGPGTRLTVT.

CDR3 coding DNA: TGCGCCAGCAGCCAAGAGATAGGGGCGGGGGGCCCATACAATGAGCAGTTCTTC. Translation: CASSQEIGAGGPYNEQFF. This chain joins TRBV4-1 and TRBJ2-1; 8 bases map to TRBD2. Looked up from germline, CDR1 is MGHRA and CDR2 is YSYEKL. The CDR3 is made up of 18 amino acids. The V gene end was trimmed by 0 bases and the J gene end by 4 bases; junction bases not matched to a gene: 11.

The gene calls are TRBV5-1 and TRBJ2-3; 9 positions agree with TRBD1. Losses at the gene ends were 8 bases for V and 4 bases for J; bases not matched to a gene: 5. The CDR3 covers 13 residues. Per germline, CDR1 SGHRS and CDR2 YFSETQ. The CDR3 bases are TGCGCCAGTGGACAGGGGAGGGCAGATACGCAGTATTTT. As protein: CASGQGRADTQYF.